The clone carrying this T cell receptor beta chain appeared a single time. As originally analysed: From reference gene primer amplification, estimates of nucleated cell counts were derived. Method: immunoSEQ multiplex PCR; TCRdb's copy keeps in-frame clones and lacks some. D and trimming were read from the DNA, whereas the V and J calls and clone size are those reported in that table. The sample shows some 100,000 clones, approximately 86% of them seen only once. This entry comes from a study of blood T cell repertoires in COVID-19. As for the study in general: Collection of acute and convalescent COVID-19 samples took place in the United States, Italy and Spain. PBMCs, B-cell-depleted T cells, or T cells were the source of the cDNA or gDNA that made up the material.

This CDR3 has 14 amino acids. Germline CDR1 reads SQVTM; CDR2 reads ANQGSEA. Trimming cost V 7 bases and J 8 bases; bases outside gene matches: 13. Sequencing used peripheral blood. V and J are TRBV29-1 and TRBJ1-4; 7 bases map to TRBD1. This TCR was sampled from a woman aged 60-75 years with acute or convalescent COVID-19. The CDR3 loop reads CSARWTGSGEKLFF. In DNA form, the CDR3 reads TGCAGCGCTCGGTGGACAGGCTCAGGCGAAAAACTGTTTTTT.